A selection of T cell receptor beta chains follows, all from one sample in a study of glioma-infiltrating T cells. TCRdb analysed the multiplex PCR reads with MiXCR anew, one entry per CDR3 protein. The sample carries approximately 93,000 distinct CDR3 sequences, 35% to 45% recorded once. The sample comprised glioma tissue, nonneoplastic brain tissue, or PBMCs (not recorded which). All receptors come from a human donor with low-grade glioma or glioblastoma, undergoing nonglioma brain surgery, or in good health (not recorded which). The CDR3 runs from the conserved cysteine through the conserved F or W. D genes are given only for firm matches. Clone sizes are given selectively: once, few, many, or a class where the clone is expanded.

J: TRBJ2-1
size: many
D: .
V: TRBV12-3/TRBV12-4
DNA: TGTGCCAGCAGCATCGGGACACTCTCCTACAATGAGCAGTTCTTC
CDR3: CASSIGTLSYNEQFF

J: TRBJ1-6
size: many
D: .
V: TRBV7-9
DNA: TGTGCCAGCAGCTTGCGGAGAACGGCTAATTCACCCCTCCACTTT
CDR3: CASSLRRTANSPLHF

J: TRBJ1-2
size: many
D: .
V: TRBV28
DNA: TGTGCCATCCCTAAAGGGGCCAGCCGAGCCGGGGGCTACACCTTC
CDR3: CAIPKGASRAGGYTF

J: TRBJ2-1
size: .
D: .
V: TRBV7-9
DNA: TGCACCAGCAGCCCATCACAGTTTGGGGAGCAGTTCTTC
CDR3: CTSSPSQFGEQFF

J: TRBJ1-1
size: many
D: .
V: TRBV19
DNA: TGTGCCAGTATTTACAGGGCGGAAAAAGCTGAAGCTTTCTTT
CDR3: CASIYRAEKAEAFF

J: TRBJ1-1
size: many
D: TRBD1
V: TRBV12-5
DNA: TGTGCTAGTGGTCCAGACAGGGTCCGAGTGAACACTGAAGCTTTCTTT
CDR3: CASGPDRVRVNTEAFF

J: TRBJ2-7
size: .
D: TRBD1
V: TRBV28
DNA: TGTGCCAGCGGAGGACAGGGGCACGAGCAGTACTTC
CDR3: CASGGQGHEQYF

J: TRBJ2-5
size: many
D: TRBD1
V: TRBV20-1
DNA: TGCAGTGCCCTCTACAGGGGGCAAGAGACCCAGTACTTC
CDR3: CSALYRGQETQYF

J: TRBJ2-1
size: once
D: TRBD2
V: TRBV4-1
DNA: TGCGCCAGCAGTCAACTTCTAGCGGGGGGAGCCAATGAGCAGTTCTTC
CDR3: CASSQLLAGGANEQFF

J: TRBJ2-5
size: many
D: TRBD2
V: TRBV7-2
DNA: TGTGCCAGCAGCTTAGCGCGTATGGCTAGCGGGAAACAAGAGACCCAGTACTTC
CDR3: CASSLARMASGKQETQYF

J: TRBJ2-1
size: many
D: .
V: TRBV6-1
DNA: TGTGCCAGCACTCGACTTACAAACAATGAGCAGTTCTTC
CDR3: CASTRLTNNEQFF